This T cell receptor beta chain came from a study of cytomegalovirus exposure and HLA in healthy donors. Points from the study as a whole: Earlier analysis found most TCR beta V segments productive about 87% or about 30% of the time. Most sequenced TCRs were rare (though some public TCRs occurred in many donors).

PCR used 60 Vbeta primers and 13 Jbeta primers. Sequencing used immunoSEQ multiplex PCR; TCRdb keeps in-frame clones, though not all of them. The repertoire holds around 70,000 clones, with roughly 80% as singletons. A note on this clone: As yet, its antigen is unknown.

This sequence was found in a girl aged 10 to 17 in good health and CMV-seropositive. The specimen was PBMCs.

The CDR3 bases are TGCGCCAGCAGCTCGACAGGGAATGGCTACACCTTC. It specifies CASSSTGNGYTF. The rearrangement uses TRBV5-1 and TRBJ1-2; 7 bases map to TRBD1. CDR1 is SGHRS and CDR2 is YFSETQ in the germline V gene. V trimming: 3 bases; J trimming: 6 bases; junction bases outside the gene matches: 2. There are 12 residues in the CDR3.